This T cell receptor beta chain is from a study of blood T cell repertoires in COVID-19. Overall study: The United States, Italy and Spain provided the acute and convalescent COVID-19 samples. Sample material is recorded as cDNA or gDNA derived from T cells, B-cell-depleted T cells, or PBMCs.

The Seattle patients, enrolled during active infection, were followed longitudinally. Methods used by the authors: Reference gene primer amplification yielded estimated nucleated cell counts. The repertoire was sequenced with immunoSEQ multiplex PCR; TCRdb's copy has only in-frame clones and lacks some. That table supplies the V and J calls and clone size; D and trimming were determined from the DNA. The sample includes approximately 100,000 clones, 70% to 90% of them seen just once. The CDR3 runs to 13 residues. The V gene lost 4 bases and the J gene lost 2 bases, with 10 bases spanning the gap. The germline gives CDR1 SGHRS, CDR2 YFSETQ.

J is TRBJ2-7 and V is TRBV5-1; possibly TRBD1 for D (6 bases). Sequencing was done on a sample of peripheral blood. The receptor's source is a human donor with COVID-19, enrolled during active disease. The donor label of this sample is uncertain. The CDR3 bases are TGCGCCAGCAGCAGGGACACTACCTACGAGCAGTACTTC. This gives the protein CASSRDTTYEQYF.